Listed below are T cell receptor beta chains from one sample, sequenced in a study of cytomegalovirus exposure and HLA in healthy donors. The table came from immunoSEQ multiplex PCR; TCRdb's copy has only in-frame clones and leaves some out. The sample includes 160,000 or so clones, around three quarters of them seen just once. Material: PBMCs. These receptors all come from a woman aged 40 to 55 in good health and CMV-seronegative. The CDR3 runs from the conserved cysteine through the conserved F or W. Fields, in order: V gene, J gene, clone size, D gene, CDR3 protein, CDR3 DNA. D genes are given only for firm matches. Only part of the rows carry a size: once, few, many, or a class if the clone is expanded.

TRBV10-1,TRBJ1-2,.,.,CASSESAGANYGYTF,TGCGCCAGCAGTGAGTCCGCGGGCGCTAACTATGGCTACACCTTC
TRBV2,TRBJ2-2,.,.,CASSSQGFLNTGELFF,TGTGCCAGCAGTTCCCAGGGATTCCTGAACACCGGGGAGCTGTTTTTT
TRBV13,TRBJ2-1,few,TRBD2,CASSSGLVSRNEQFF,TGTGCCAGCAGCTCCGGACTAGTTTCGCGCAATGAGCAGTTCTTC
TRBV28,TRBJ2-3,once,TRBD1,CASSLRDRAQYF,TGTGCCAGCAGTTTGAGGGACAGGGCCCAGTATTTT
TRBV2,TRBJ2-7,.,.,CASSEGGPPNEQYF,TGTGCCAGCAGTGAGGGGGGGCCTCCCAACGAGCAGTACTTC
TRBV5-3,TRBJ2-7,.,.,CAAWDFPYEQYF,TGTGCCGCCTGGGACTTCCCCTACGAGCAGTACTTC
TRBV4-2,TRBJ1-4,.,.,CASSQGQGSEKLFF,TGTGCCAGCAGCCAAGGGCAAGGGAGTGAAAAACTGTTTTTT
TRBV2,TRBJ2-1,.,.,CASSVVVRSEQFF,TGTGCCAGCAGTGTGGTAGTACGGAGTGAGCAGTTCTTC
TRBV5-1,TRBJ2-7,.,TRBD2,CASSPVTGTSSYEQYF,TGCGCCAGCAGCCCAGTTACCGGGACTAGTTCCTACGAGCAGTACTTC
TRBV9,TRBJ2-5,.,TRBD2,CASSVAVGGLGETQYF,TGTGCCAGCAGCGTAGCGGTGGGAGGGCTTGGAGAGACCCAGTACTTC
TRBV6-5,TRBJ2-7,.,TRBD1,CASSYPNRGRGYEQYF,TGTGCCAGCAGTTACCCCAACAGGGGGCGCGGGTACGAGCAGTACTTC
TRBV2,TRBJ1-2,.,.,CASETGPTYGYTF,TGTGCCAGCGAAACGGGTCCGACCTATGGCTACACCTTC
TRBV28,TRBJ1-1,.,.,CASSFGGTITEAFF,TGTGCCAGCAGTTTCGGCGGGACGATCACTGAAGCTTTCTTT
TRBV5-6,TRBJ1-1,.,.,CASSLDGAGENTEAFF,TGTGCCAGCAGCTTGGATGGGGCAGGGGAGAACACTGAAGCTTTCTTT
TRBV19,TRBJ1-1,once,TRBD1,CASSIDGQGAVGAFF,TGTGCCAGTAGTATAGATGGACAGGGGGCTGTAGGGGCTTTCTTT
TRBV7-3,TRBJ1-1,.,TRBD1,CASSLDRLNTEAFF,TGTGCCAGCAGCCTGGACAGGTTGAACACTGAAGCTTTCTTT
TRBV19,TRBJ2-2,.,.,CASSIRGENTGELFF,TGTGCCAGTAGTATCAGGGGGGAGAACACCGGGGAGCTGTTTTTT
TRBV6-1,TRBJ2-3,.,.,CASSQNSPSTDTQYF,TGTGCCAGCTCCCAAAATAGCCCTAGCACAGATACGCAGTATTTT
TRBV2,TRBJ2-5,.,TRBD1,CASAQGAGETQYF,TGTGCCAGCGCCCAGGGGGCTGGGGAGACCCAGTACTTC
TRBV5-1,TRBJ2-2,once,TRBD2,CASSLGTSGNTGELFF,TGCGCCAGCAGCTTAGGGACTAGCGGGAACACCGGGGAGCTGTTTTTT
TRBV14,TRBJ2-2,many,.,CASSMQGKGTGELFF,TGTGCCAGCAGTATGCAGGGTAAAGGCACCGGGGAGCTGTTTTTT
TRBV15,TRBJ2-7,.,.,CATSRDRQSSYEQYF,TGTGCCACCAGCAGGGACAGACAGAGCTCTTACGAGCAGTACTTC
TRBV29-1,TRBJ1-1,.,TRBD1,CSVDGTGHTEAFF,TGCAGCGTTGACGGGACAGGGCACACTGAAGCTTTCTTT
TRBV30,TRBJ1-1,.,.,CAWSRQGYTEAFF,TGTGCCTGGAGCCGTCAGGGATACACTGAAGCTTTCTTT
TRBV5-1,TRBJ2-7,.,.,CASSLVTGPYEQYF,TGCGCCAGCAGCTTGGTGACAGGACCCTACGAGCAGTACTTC
TRBV5-1,TRBJ2-1,.,TRBD1,CASSGGQGDNEQFF,TGCGCCAGCAGCGGGGGACAGGGGGACAATGAGCAGTTCTTC
TRBV28,TRBJ2-2,.,TRBD1,CASSLGTDTGELFF,TGTGCCAGCAGTCTCGGGACAGACACCGGGGAGCTGTTTTTT
TRBV5-6,TRBJ1-2,.,.,CASVRAGRTNYGYTF,TGTGCCAGCGTCCGGGCAGGGCGTACTAACTATGGCTACACCTTC
TRBV15,TRBJ2-2,.,.,CATSSNRESGELFF,TGTGCCACCAGCAGTAACAGGGAGTCCGGGGAGCTGTTTTTT
TRBV7-3,TRBJ2-7,.,.,CASSLTGGGGYEQYF,TGTGCCAGCAGCTTAACTGGAGGGGGCGGCTACGAGCAGTACTTC
TRBV2,TRBJ2-3,.,.,CASTRETDTQYF,TGTGCCAGCACCCGCGAGACAGATACGCAGTATTTT
TRBV6-5,TRBJ2-3,.,.,CASGLGGKQYF,TGTGCCAGCGGGCTCGGGGGAAAGCAGTATTTT
TRBV6-6,TRBJ2-1,.,.,CASSYGSGAYNEQFF,TGTGCCAGCAGTTACGGGTCCGGAGCGTACAATGAGCAGTTCTTC
TRBV29-1,TRBJ1-1,.,.,CSVVRDLNTEAFF,TGCAGCGTTGTCCGGGACTTGAACACTGAAGCTTTCTTT
TRBV28,TRBJ1-1,.,.,CASSKDSLLNTEAFF,TGTGCCAGCAGTAAGGACAGCCTTCTGAACACTGAAGCTTTCTTT
TRBV27,TRBJ2-7,.,.,CASSLGGGWEQYF,TGTGCCAGCAGTTTAGGGGGCGGGTGGGAGCAGTACTTC
TRBV27,TRBJ2-3,.,TRBD1,CASSFLGGLSDTQYF,TGTGCCAGCAGTTTCTTAGGGGGCTTGTCAGATACGCAGTATTTT
TRBV2,TRBJ2-1,.,TRBD1,CASGANRGEQFF,TGTGCCAGCGGAGCCAACAGGGGTGAGCAGTTCTTC
TRBV15,TRBJ2-4,.,TRBD1,CATSRSGTGLAKNIQYF,TGTGCCACCAGCAGATCCGGGACAGGGCTAGCCAAAAACATTCAGTACTTC
TRBV6-1,TRBJ1-1,few,TRBD1,CASRVTGANTEAFF,TGTGCCAGCAGAGTGACAGGGGCGAACACTGAAGCTTTCTTT
TRBV30,TRBJ1-1,.,TRBD1,CAWGQGWTEAFF,TGTGCCTGGGGACAGGGCTGGACTGAAGCTTTCTTT
TRBV27,TRBJ1-1,.,.,CASSLQGSAEAFF,TGTGCCAGCAGTCTCCAGGGGTCGGCTGAAGCTTTCTTT
TRBV14,TRBJ2-1,.,TRBD2,CASSRLAGGSKRSYNEQFF,TGTGCCAGCAGCCGCCTAGCGGGAGGGTCGAAGCGCTCCTACAATGAGCAGTTCTTC
TRBV4-1,TRBJ2-7,.,TRBD2,CASSHGLIAGGVGEQYF,TGCGCCAGCAGCCACGGTCTCATAGCGGGAGGGGTTGGGGAGCAGTACTTC
TRBV11-3,TRBJ2-4,.,.,CASSRVAKNIQYF,TGTGCCAGCAGTCGGGTAGCCAAAAACATTCAGTACTTC
TRBV7-2,TRBJ1-1,.,.,CASSQGRNTEAFF,TGTGCCAGCAGCCAGGGAAGGAACACTGAAGCTTTCTTT
TRBV11-3,TRBJ2-3,few,.,CASSGGFGDTQYF,TGTGCCAGCAGCGGGGGGTTCGGAGATACGCAGTATTTT